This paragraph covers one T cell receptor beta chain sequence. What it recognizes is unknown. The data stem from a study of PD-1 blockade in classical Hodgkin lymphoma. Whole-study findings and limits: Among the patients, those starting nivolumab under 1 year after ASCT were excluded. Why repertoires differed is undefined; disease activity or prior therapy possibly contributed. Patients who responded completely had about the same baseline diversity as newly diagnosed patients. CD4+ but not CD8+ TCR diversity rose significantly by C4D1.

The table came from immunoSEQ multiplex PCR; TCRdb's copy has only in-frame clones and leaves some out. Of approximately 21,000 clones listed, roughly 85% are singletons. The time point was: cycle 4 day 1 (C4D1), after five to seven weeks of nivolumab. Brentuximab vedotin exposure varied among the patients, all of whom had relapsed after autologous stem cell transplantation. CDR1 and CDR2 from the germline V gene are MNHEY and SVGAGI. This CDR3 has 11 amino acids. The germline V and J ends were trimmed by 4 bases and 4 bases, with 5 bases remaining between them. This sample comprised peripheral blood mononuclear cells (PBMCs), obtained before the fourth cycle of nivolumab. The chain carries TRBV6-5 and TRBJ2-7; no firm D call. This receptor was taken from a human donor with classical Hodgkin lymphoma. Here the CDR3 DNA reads TGTGCCAGCAGTTCTTTATACGAGCAGTACTTC. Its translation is CASSSLYEQYF.